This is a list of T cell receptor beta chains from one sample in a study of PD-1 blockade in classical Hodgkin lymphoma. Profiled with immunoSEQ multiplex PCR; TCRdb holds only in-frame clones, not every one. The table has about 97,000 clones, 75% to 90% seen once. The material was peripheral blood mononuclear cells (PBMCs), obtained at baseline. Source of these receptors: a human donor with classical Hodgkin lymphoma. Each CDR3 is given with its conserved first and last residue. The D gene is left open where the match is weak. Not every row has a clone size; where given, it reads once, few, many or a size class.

CDR3: CGQNRGQAGELFF
DNA: TGTGGCCAGAACAGGGGGCAAGCCGGGGAGCTGTTTTTT
D: TRBD1
V: TRBV30
J: TRBJ2-2
size: once
length: 13

CDR3: CASSFTTSGSSYNEQFF
DNA: TGTGCCAGCAGTTTCACTACTAGCGGGAGCTCCTACAATGAGCAGTTCTTC
D: TRBD2
V: TRBV28
J: TRBJ2-1
size: -
length: 17

CDR3: CASSSQGTTIYF
DNA: TGTGCCAGCAGTTCCCAAGGGACAACCATATATTTT
D: -
V: TRBV6-5
J: TRBJ1-3
size: -
length: 12

CDR3: CASSPGRSSYNEQFF
DNA: TGTGCCAGCAGTCCTGGACGGAGCTCCTACAATGAGCAGTTCTTC
D: -
V: TRBV7-3
J: TRBJ2-1
size: -
length: 15

CDR3: CASSKGTAQYF
DNA: TGTGCCAGCAGCAAAGGGACGGCCCAGTACTTC
D: -
V: TRBV5-8
J: TRBJ2-5
size: -
length: 11

CDR3: CASSLGDWTSALGTQYF
DNA: TGCGCCAGCAGCTTGGGGGACTGGACTAGCGCTCTGGGTACGCAGTATTTT
D: TRBD2
V: TRBV5-1
J: TRBJ2-3
size: -
length: 17

CDR3: CASSKTATGELFF
DNA: TGTGCCAGCAGTAAAACAGCCACCGGGGAGCTGTTTTTT
D: -
V: TRBV6-4
J: TRBJ2-2
size: -
length: 13

CDR3: CASWSDRGNTIYF
DNA: TGTGCCAGTTGGTCTGATAGGGGAAACACCATATATTTT
D: -
V: TRBV19
J: TRBJ1-3
size: -
length: 13

CDR3: CAISGQGDNEQFF
DNA: TGTGCCATCAGTGGACAGGGAGACAATGAGCAGTTCTTC
D: TRBD1
V: TRBV10-3
J: TRBJ2-1
size: once
length: 13

CDR3: CASSSFSGYGGYTF
DNA: TGTGCCAGCAGTTCGTTTTCGGGGTATGGTGGCTACACCTTC
D: -
V: TRBV6-5
J: TRBJ1-2
size: once
length: 14

CDR3: CASGRSGGETQYF
DNA: TGTGCTAGTGGACGATCCGGGGGGGAGACCCAGTACTTC
D: TRBD2
V: TRBV12-5
J: TRBJ2-5
size: -
length: 13

CDR3: CASNEDRVAQPQHF
DNA: TGTGCCAGCAATGAAGACAGGGTGGCCCAGCCCCAGCATTTT
D: TRBD1
V: TRBV2
J: TRBJ1-5
size: -
length: 14

CDR3: CASSQDRGTGDDEQYF
DNA: TGTGCCAGCAGCCAAGATAGAGGGACAGGGGACGACGAGCAGTACTTC
D: TRBD1
V: TRBV4-2
J: TRBJ2-7
size: -
length: 16

CDR3: CASSHRGSRGANVLTF
DNA: TGTGCCAGCAGCCACAGGGGGTCGCGAGGGGCCAACGTCCTGACTTTC
D: TRBD1
V: TRBV5-6
J: TRBJ2-6
size: -
length: 16

CDR3: CASTPGGSYEQYF
DNA: TGTGCCAGCACCCCTGGCGGTTCCTACGAGCAGTACTTC
D: -
V: TRBV7-8
J: TRBJ2-7
size: -
length: 13

CDR3: CAYSGGASQPQHF
DNA: TGTGCCTACAGTGGGGGGGCGAGTCAGCCCCAGCATTTT
D: -
V: TRBV30
J: TRBJ1-5
size: many
length: 13

CDR3: CASSMGQGAKDTQYF
DNA: TGTGCCAGTAGTATGGGACAGGGGGCAAAGGATACGCAGTATTTT
D: TRBD1
V: TRBV19
J: TRBJ2-3
size: -
length: 15

CDR3: CASREGGYASGRGDEQYF
DNA: TGCGCCAGCCGGGAGGGGGGCTACGCTAGCGGGAGAGGCGACGAGCAGTACTTC
D: TRBD2
V: TRBV5-1
J: TRBJ2-7
size: -
length: 18

CDR3: CAIKVSGTSASNEQFF
DNA: TGTGCCATCAAGGTTTCGGGGACTAGCGCGAGCAATGAGCAGTTCTTC
D: TRBD2
V: TRBV10-3
J: TRBJ2-1
size: -
length: 16

CDR3: CASSLVGEGTGGYGYTF
DNA: TGCGCCAGCAGCTTGGTTGGCGAGGGAACTGGTGGCTATGGCTACACCTTC
D: -
V: TRBV5-1
J: TRBJ1-2
size: few
length: 17

CDR3: CASSATGGSYNEQFF
DNA: TGTGCCAGCAGTGCCACAGGGGGCTCCTACAATGAGCAGTTCTTC
D: TRBD1
V: TRBV2
J: TRBJ2-1
size: -
length: 15

CDR3: CAIGTGDAYEQYF
DNA: TGTGCCATTGGGACAGGGGATGCCTACGAGCAGTACTTC
D: TRBD1
V: TRBV10-3
J: TRBJ2-7
size: few
length: 13

CDR3: CASSPGQGGSPLHF
DNA: TGTGCCAGCTCACCGGGACAGGGTGGTTCACCCCTCCACTTT
D: TRBD1
V: TRBV18
J: TRBJ1-6
size: -
length: 14

CDR3: CASSLGIRLAGGGNEQFF
DNA: TGTGCCAGCAGCTTAGGTATCCGACTAGCGGGAGGAGGGAATGAGCAGTTCTTC
D: TRBD2
V: TRBV11-2
J: TRBJ2-1
size: -
length: 18

CDR3: CASSPGATYGYTF
DNA: TGTGCCAGCAGCCCCGGGGCAACCTATGGCTACACCTTC
D: -
V: TRBV14
J: TRBJ1-2
size: -
length: 13

CDR3: CASSLRGGDGYTF
DNA: TGCGCCAGCAGCTTGCGGGGAGGAGATGGCTACACCTTC
D: -
V: TRBV5-1
J: TRBJ1-2
size: -
length: 13

CDR3: CASSPSGRASEQYF
DNA: TGTGCCAGTAGTCCTAGCGGGAGGGCGTCCGAGCAGTACTTC
D: TRBD2
V: TRBV19
J: TRBJ2-7
size: -
length: 14

CDR3: CASTRDRSNYGYTF
DNA: TGTGCCAGCACCAGGGACAGGAGTAACTATGGCTACACCTTC
D: TRBD1
V: TRBV6-5
J: TRBJ1-2
size: -
length: 14

CDR3: CASSSTSGRTDTQYF
DNA: TGTGCCAGCAGCTCGACTAGCGGGAGGACGGATACGCAGTATTTT
D: TRBD2
V: TRBV7-9
J: TRBJ2-3
size: few
length: 15

CDR3: CASSLWDTLNTEAFF
DNA: TGTGCCAGCAGCTTATGGGACACCTTGAACACTGAAGCTTTCTTT
D: -
V: TRBV7-8
J: TRBJ1-1
size: -
length: 15

CDR3: CASSSSYEQYF
DNA: TGTGCCAGCAGCTCATCCTACGAGCAGTACTTC
D: -
V: TRBV5-4
J: TRBJ2-7
size: -
length: 11

CDR3: CASSYKGLISYNEQFF
DNA: TGTGCCAGCAGTTACAAGGGACTGATCTCCTACAATGAGCAGTTCTTC
D: -
V: TRBV6-6
J: TRBJ2-1
size: -
length: 16

CDR3: CASNRGSNEQFF
DNA: TGCGCCAGCAACAGGGGGAGCAATGAGCAGTTCTTC
D: TRBD1
V: TRBV10-2
J: TRBJ2-1
size: -
length: 12